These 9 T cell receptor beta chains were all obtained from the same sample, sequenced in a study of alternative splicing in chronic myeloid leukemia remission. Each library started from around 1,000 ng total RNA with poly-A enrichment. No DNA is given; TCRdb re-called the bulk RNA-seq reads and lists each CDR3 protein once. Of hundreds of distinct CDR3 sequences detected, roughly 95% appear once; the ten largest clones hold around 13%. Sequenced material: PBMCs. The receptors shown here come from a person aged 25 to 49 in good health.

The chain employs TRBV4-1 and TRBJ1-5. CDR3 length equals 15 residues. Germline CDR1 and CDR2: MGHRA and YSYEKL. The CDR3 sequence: CASSLRIGYNQPQHF.

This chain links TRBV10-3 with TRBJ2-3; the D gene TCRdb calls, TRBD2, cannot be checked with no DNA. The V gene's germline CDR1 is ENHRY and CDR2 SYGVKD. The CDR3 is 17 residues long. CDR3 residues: CAIRGAMAGGNTDTQYF.

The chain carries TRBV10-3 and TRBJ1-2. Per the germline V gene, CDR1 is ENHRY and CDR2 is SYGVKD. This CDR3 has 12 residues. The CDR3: CAIKGRSYGYTF.

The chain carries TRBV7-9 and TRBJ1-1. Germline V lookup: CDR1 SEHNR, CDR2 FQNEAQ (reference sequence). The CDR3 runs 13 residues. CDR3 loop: CASSFDTNTEAFF.

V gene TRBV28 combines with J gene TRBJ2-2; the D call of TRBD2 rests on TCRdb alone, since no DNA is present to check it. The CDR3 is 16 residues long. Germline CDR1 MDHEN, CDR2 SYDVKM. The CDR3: CASSLGTGGNTGELFF.

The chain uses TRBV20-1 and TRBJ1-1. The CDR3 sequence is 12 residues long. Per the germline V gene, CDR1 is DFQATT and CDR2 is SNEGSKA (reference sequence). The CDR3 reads CSASWGWTEAFF.

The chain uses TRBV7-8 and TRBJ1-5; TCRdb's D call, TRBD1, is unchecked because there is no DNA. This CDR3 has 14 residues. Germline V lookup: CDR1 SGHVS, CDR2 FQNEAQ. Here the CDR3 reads CASSLDKGNQPQHF.

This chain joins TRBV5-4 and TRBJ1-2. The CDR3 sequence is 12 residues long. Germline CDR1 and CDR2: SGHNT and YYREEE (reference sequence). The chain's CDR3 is CASTDRRGGYTF.

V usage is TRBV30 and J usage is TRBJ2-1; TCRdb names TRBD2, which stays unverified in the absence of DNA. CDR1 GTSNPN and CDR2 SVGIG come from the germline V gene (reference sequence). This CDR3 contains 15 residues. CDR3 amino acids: CAWSPPGLAGGEQFF.